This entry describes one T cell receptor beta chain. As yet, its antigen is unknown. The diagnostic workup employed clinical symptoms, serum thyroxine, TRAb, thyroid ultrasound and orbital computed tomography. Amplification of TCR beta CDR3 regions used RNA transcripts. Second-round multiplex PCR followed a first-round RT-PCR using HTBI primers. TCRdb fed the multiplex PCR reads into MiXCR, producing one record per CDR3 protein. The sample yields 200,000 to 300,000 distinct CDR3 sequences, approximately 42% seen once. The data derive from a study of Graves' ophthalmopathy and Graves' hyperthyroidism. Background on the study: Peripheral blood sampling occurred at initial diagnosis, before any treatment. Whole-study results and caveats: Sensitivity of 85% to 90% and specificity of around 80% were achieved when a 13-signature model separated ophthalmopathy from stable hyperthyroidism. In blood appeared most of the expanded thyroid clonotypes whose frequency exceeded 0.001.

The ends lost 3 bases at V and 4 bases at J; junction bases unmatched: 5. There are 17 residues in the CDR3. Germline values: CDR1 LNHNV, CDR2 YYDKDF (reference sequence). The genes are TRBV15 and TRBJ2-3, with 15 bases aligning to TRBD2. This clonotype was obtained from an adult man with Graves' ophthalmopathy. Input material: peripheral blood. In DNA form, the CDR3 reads TGTGCCACCAGCAGCACGGGACTAGCGGGGGGAGCAGATACGCAGTATTTT. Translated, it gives CATSSTGLAGGADTQYF. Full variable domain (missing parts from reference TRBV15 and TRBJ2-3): DAMVIQNPRYQVTQFGKPVTLSCSQTLNHNVMYWYQQKSSQAPKLLFHYYDKDFNNEADTPDNFQSRRPNTSFCFLDIRSPGLGDTAMYLCATSSTGLAGGADTQYFGPGTRLTVL.